Shown below are 28 T cell receptor beta chains from a single sample sequenced in a study of cytomegalovirus exposure and HLA in healthy donors. Amplification used 60 Vbeta primers and 13 Jbeta primers. Measured with immunoSEQ multiplex PCR; TCRdb has only the in-frame clones, and not every one. The sample carries roughly 93,000 clones, 70% to 80% recorded once. The source material was PBMCs. The source of these receptors is a man aged 25 to 40 in good health and CMV-seronegative.

The chain uses TRBV5-1 and TRBJ1-4, with D possibly being TRBD1 (6 bases). V lost 3 bases and J 4 bases, leaving 10 bases between the germline ends. The germline CDR1 and CDR2 sequences are SGHRS and YFSETQ. The CDR3 has 14 amino acids. CDR3 protein: CASSSGQNNEKLFF. The CDR3 nucleotides read TGCGCCAGCAGCTCCGGACAGAATAATGAAAAACTGTTTTTT.

The chain uses TRBV12-5 and TRBJ1-2; 9 bases agree with TRBD1. Losses at the gene ends were 5 bases for V and 4 bases for J; bases not matched to a gene: 14. The germline V gene encodes CDR1 LGHNT and CDR2 FRNRAP. This CDR3 has 17 residues. In DNA form, the CDR3 reads TGTGCTAGTGGTCAGTCCCTTACAGGGGGCGCAGGCTATGGCTACACCTTC. Protein sequence: CASGQSLTGGAGYGYTF. Full variable domain (outside the CDR3, taken from reference TRBV12-5 and TRBJ1-2): DARVTQTPRHKVTEMGQEVTMRCQPILGHNTVFWYRQTMMQGLELLAYFRNRAPLDDSGMPKDRFSAEMPDATLATLKIQPSEPRDSAVYFCASGQSLTGGAGYGYTFGSGTRLTVV.

This clone occurred once. The V call is TRBV28, the J call TRBJ1-1; D is unclear. V shed 7 bases and J shed 5 bases, with 8 bases lying between them. The CDR3 covers 11 residues. Germline-derived CDR1 and CDR2 are MDHEN and SYDVKM. CDR3 coding DNA: TGTGCCAGCAAGGGAGGAACTGAAGCTTTCTTT. As protein: CASKGGTEAFF.

The chain couples TRBV19 to TRBJ2-3; TRBD2 aligns across 7 bases. The CDR3 consists of 17 residues. Germline lookup yields CDR1 LNHDA and CDR2 SQIVND (reference sequence). Trimming took 5 bases from V and 3 from J; bases not matched to a gene: 14. The CDR3 is CASSDHPTAGGTDTQYF. As DNA, the CDR3 is TGTGCCAGTAGTGATCATCCGACTGCCGGGGGGACAGATACGCAGTATTTT.

This chain joins TRBV21-1 and TRBJ1-3. TRBV21-1 is shown as a pseudogene. The CDR3 is 20 amino acids. In nucleotides, the CDR3 is TGTGCCAGCAGCGCTTGCGCGGGGGGCGCAGGCCCGTTCGCCGGAAACACCATATATTTT. It is translated as CASSACAGGAGPFAGNTIYF.

This clone was seen only once. Additional DNA sequences in this sample encode the identical CDR3. This chain connects TRBV6-6 to TRBJ2-5; 14 nucleotides agree with TRBD2. The CDR3 has 15 amino acids. CDR1 is MNHNY, CDR2 SVGAGI, per germline (reference sequence). The V segment lost 5 bases and the J segment 5 bases; nucleotides outside the gene matches: 4. This chain's CDR3 is CASSRTSGGLETQYF. DNA for the CDR3: TGTGCCAGCAGTCGGACTAGCGGGGGGTTGGAGACCCAGTACTTC.

The chain carries TRBV19 and TRBJ1-1, with D possibly TRBD1 on 6 matching bases. The CDR3 spans 16 residues. The V and J ends lost 7 bases and 1 base respectively, with 19 bases between them. CDR1 is LNHDA and CDR2 is SQIVND in the germline V gene (reference sequence). This CDR3 reads CASKGQGFLWNTEAFF. CDR3 sequence (DNA): TGTGCCAGTAAGGGCCAGGGGTTTCTTTGGAACACTGAAGCTTTCTTT.

The V and J genes are TRBV6-1 and TRBJ1-1; D is unresolved. Per the germline V gene, CDR1 is MNHNS and CDR2 is SASEGT. This CDR3 comprises 12 residues. V lost 5 bases and J lost 6, with 10 bases in between. In nucleotides, the CDR3 is TGTGCCAGCAGTCCGGGTTCCCCTGAAGCTTTCTTT. Translating it yields CASSPGSPEAFF.

This clone came up a few times. The genes are TRBV6-1 and TRBJ1-2; D perhaps matches TRBD1 (5 bases). The CDR3 runs to 15 residues. Looked up from germline, CDR1 is MNHNS and CDR2 is SASEGT. The V end was cut by 2 bases, the J end by 4 bases, with 14 bases between. In nucleotides, the CDR3 is TGTGCCAGCAGTGAATCGAAAGGCAGGGCCTATGGCTACACCTTC. Its protein product is CASSESKGRAYGYTF.

Regarding this clone: One end of the junction does not line up with germline, which may come from a read error. This sequence joins TRBV7-9 and TRBJ1-5; possibly TRBD1 for D (5 bases). The CDR3 is 12 amino acids. Germline V gene lookup returns CDR1 SEHNR and CDR2 FQNEAQ (reference sequence). The CDR3 nucleotides are TGTTCCAGCAGCTTTTGGGGGGAGCCCCAGCATTTT. It yields the protein CSSSFWGEPQHF.

This sequence joins TRBV7-6 and TRBJ1-4; D possibly corresponds to TRBD1 (5 bases). The CDR3 has 14 residues. Germline loops: CDR1 SGHVS, CDR2 FNYEAQ. The V gene lost 8 bases and the J gene lost 7 bases, with 17 bases spanning the gap. This chain's CDR3 is CASGWGGITEKLFF. The CDR3, as DNA: TGTGCCAGCGGCTGGGGGGGGATAACTGAAAAACTGTTTTTT.

The chain links TRBV14 to TRBJ1-1, with no clear D. Germline CDR1 reads SGHDN; CDR2 reads FVKESK. Trimming took off 0 bases at V and 0 bases at J, with 14 bases between the two ends. The CDR3 length is 17 residues. CDR3 bases: TGTGCCAGCAGCCAAGATCCCGTGGAGCGAATGAACACTGAAGCTTTCTTT. This encodes CASSQDPVERMNTEAFF.

V usage is TRBV7-2 and J usage is TRBJ1-1; maybe TRBD1 (5 bases). Trimming removed 7 bases at V and 4 bases at J, with 19 bases between. The V gene's germline CDR1 is SGHTA and CDR2 FQGNSA. CDR3 length equals 15 residues. The CDR3 here is CASTPKGRLGTEAFF. Here the CDR3 DNA reads TGTGCCAGCACACCCAAGGGGCGGCTAGGCACTGAAGCTTTCTTT.

To note about this clone: The sample holds other DNA sequences that translate to the same CDR3. The chain links TRBV6-1 to TRBJ1-2, with D perhaps TRBD1 (6 bases). The CDR3 length is 13 residues. V was trimmed by 6 bases and J by 2 bases, leaving 10 bases between them. Germline loops: CDR1 MNHNS, CDR2 SASEGT. CDR3 region: CASSGDTNYGYTF. The CDR3, as DNA: TGTGCCAGCAGCGGGGACACCAACTATGGCTACACCTTC.

The CDR3 sequence: CASSLAGDSNQPQHF. The CDR3 bases are TGCGCCAGCAGCTTGGCAGGGGATAGCAATCAGCCCCAGCATTTT. V and J are TRBV5-1 and TRBJ1-5, with D possibly being TRBD1 (6 bases). V dropped 0 bases and J dropped 0 bases, with 7 bases sitting between them. This CDR3 contains 15 residues. CDR1 SGHRS and CDR2 YFSETQ come from the germline V gene. The full variable domain, in which reference TRBV5-1 and TRBJ1-5 provide the parts outside the CDR3, is KAGVTQTPRYLIKTRGQQVTLSCSPISGHRSVSWYQQTPGQGLQFLFEYFSETQRNKGNFPGRFSGRQFSNSRSEMNVSTLELGDSALYLCASSLAGDSNQPQHFGDGTRLSIL.

This chain links TRBV27 with TRBJ1-2; possibly TRBD1 for D (6 bases). Trimming removed 5 bases from V and 7 bases from J, with 20 bases in between. This CDR3 comprises 15 residues. Per germline, CDR1 MNHEY and CDR2 SMNVEV (reference sequence). This CDR3 is CASSPGTRGESGYTF. In DNA form, the CDR3 reads TGTGCCAGCAGTCCCGGGACACGGGGTGAAAGTGGCTACACCTTC.

J is TRBJ1-1 and V is TRBV9; 9 bases are a match to TRBD1. Germline trimming cut 4 bases from V and 4 bases from J; bases unmatched to any gene: 5. Germline V lookup: CDR1 SGDLS, CDR2 YYNGEE. The CDR3 covers 14 residues. CDR3 residues: CASSRTGGGTEAFF. CDR3 coding DNA: TGTGCCAGCAGCCGTACAGGGGGCGGCACTGAAGCTTTCTTT.

The V and J genes are TRBV7-9 and TRBJ2-2; D ambiguous. CDR1 and CDR2 (germline): SEHNR, FQNEAQ (reference sequence). The V and J ends lost 4 bases and 4 bases respectively, with 16 bases between them. The CDR3 is 16 amino acids. The CDR3 DNA reads as TGTGCCAGCAGCTCCTCACAAATTATTACCACCGGGGAGCTGTTTTTT. This translates into CASSSSQIITTGELFF.

V and J are TRBV5-4 and TRBJ2-2; 7 bases agree with TRBD1. CDR3 size: 16 residues. V lost 4 bases, J lost 0 bases, and 6 bases stayed unmatched. Germline V gene lookup returns CDR1 SGHNT and CDR2 YYREEE (reference sequence). This CDR3 is CASSHNRGSNTGELFF. CDR3 DNA: TGTGCCAGCAGCCATAACAGGGGTTCGAACACCGGGGAGCTGTTTTTT.

CDR3 loop: CASTHPPGNEQFF. DNA of the CDR3: TGTGCCAGTACCCATCCCCCAGGTAATGAGCAGTTCTTC. V and J are TRBV19 and TRBJ2-1; D unresolved. The V gene's germline CDR1 is LNHDA and CDR2 SQIVND (reference sequence). This CDR3 comprises 13 residues. The ends were cut back, 7 bases at V and 7 bases at J, with 14 bases in the middle.

This rearrangement joins TRBV2 to TRBJ1-1; the D gene is possibly TRBD1 (5 bases). Per germline, CDR1 SNHLY and CDR2 FYNNEI. The CDR3 runs 13 residues. V was pared by 8 bases and J by 0 bases, with 10 bases between. Here the CDR3 reads CASFDSLNTEAFF. In nucleotides, the CDR3 is TGTGCCAGCTTTGACAGCCTGAACACTGAAGCTTTCTTT. The full variable domain, rest sourced from reference TRBV2 and TRBJ1-1, is EPEVTQTPSHQVTQMGQEVILRCVPISNHLYFYWYRQILGQKVEFLVSFYNNEISEKSEIFDDQFSVERPDGSNFTLKIRSTKLEDSAMYFCASFDSLNTEAFFGQGTRLTVV.

This clone has only one observation. This chain uses TRBV4-1 with TRBJ1-3; D may be TRBD1 (5 bases). The germline CDR1 and CDR2 sequences are MGHRA and YSYEKL. This CDR3 is 19 amino acids long. Trimming took off 0 bases at V and 2 bases at J, with 20 bases between the two ends. CDR3: CASSQDPGVPESAGNTIYF. For the CDR3, the DNA is TGCGCCAGCAGCCAAGATCCGGGGGTCCCAGAATCGGCTGGAAACACCATATATTTT.

This clone was seen more than once but under ten times. The chain carries TRBV9 and TRBJ2-2; 7 bases are shared with TRBD2. The length of the CDR3 is 16 residues. The germline V gene encodes CDR1 SGDLS and CDR2 YYNGEE. With V trimmed by 0 bases and J by 6 bases, 8 bases remained unmatched. CDR3 sequence reads: CASSVGGGGLSGELFF. The CDR3 nucleotides read TGTGCCAGCAGCGTAGGTGGGGGGGGGTTATCCGGGGAGCTGTTTTTT.

V and J are TRBV15 and TRBJ2-1, with TRBD1 identical over 8 bases. The V gene end was trimmed by 4 bases and the J gene end by 5 bases; junction bases not matched to a gene: 1. This CDR3 is built from 13 residues. Germline V gives CDR1 LNHNV, CDR2 YYDKDF (reference sequence). The CDR3 coding sequence is TGTGCCACCAGCAAGACAGGGGACAATGAGCAGTTCTTC. Protein sequence: CATSKTGDNEQFF. The variable domain in full, with the rest retrieved from reference TRBV15 and TRBJ2-1, is DAMVIQNPRYQVTQFGKPVTLSCSQTLNHNVMYWYQQKSSQAPKLLFHYYDKDFNNEADTPDNFQSRRPNTSFCFLDIRSPGLGDTAMYLCATSKTGDNEQFFGPGTRLTVL.

The chain carries TRBV2 and TRBJ1-5, with D perhaps TRBD1 (5 bases). Germline-derived CDR1 and CDR2 are SNHLY and FYNNEI. The CDR3 totals 14 residues. Trimming pared 2 bases from V and 9 bases from J, leaving 14 bases between. The chain's CDR3 is CASSESAGYRPQHF. The CDR3 region has the DNA TGTGCCAGCAGTGAATCGGCAGGGTATAGGCCCCAGCATTTT.

The V gene is TRBV2, the J gene TRBJ1-1; the D is unclear. The CDR3 has 16 amino acids. CDR1 SNHLY and CDR2 FYNNEI come from the germline V gene. The V and J ends lost 0 bases and 4 bases respectively, with 15 bases between them. This CDR3 reads CASSEAVLGGSTEAFF. The CDR3 DNA follows: TGTGCCAGCAGTGAAGCGGTTTTGGGAGGGAGCACTGAAGCTTTCTTT. Looking up the rest from reference TRBV2 and TRBJ1-1 gives the full variable domain: EPEVTQTPSHQVTQMGQEVILRCVPISNHLYFYWYRQILGQKVEFLVSFYNNEISEKSEIFDDQFSVERPDGSNFTLKIRSTKLEDSAMYFCASSEAVLGGSTEAFFGQGTRLTVV.

The chain employs TRBV7-9 and TRBJ1-2; 9 bases align to TRBD1. The J segment lost 8 bases and the V segment lost 4 bases, leaving 11 bases of the junction unmatched. This CDR3 is 15 amino acids long. Germline CDR1 reads SEHNR; CDR2 reads FQNEAQ (reference sequence). The CDR3 reads CASSSTTGGAQGYTF. The CDR3 DNA reads as TGTGCCAGCAGCTCTACTACAGGGGGCGCACAGGGCTACACCTTC. The entire variable domain, with the rest obtained from reference TRBV7-9 and TRBJ1-2, is as follows: DTGVSQNPRHKITKRGQNVTFRCDPISEHNRLYWYRQTLGQGPEFLTYFQNEAQLEKSRLLSDRFSAERPKGSFSTLEIQRTEQGDSAMYLCASSSTTGGAQGYTFGSGTRLTVV.

The chain couples TRBV19 to TRBJ2-3; possibly TRBD2 for D (6 bases). V was cut by 3 bases and J by 5 bases, with 15 bases left in between. This CDR3 region has 15 residues. Germline assignment: CDR1 LNHDA and CDR2 SQIVND (reference sequence). CDR3 coding DNA: TGTGCCAGTAGTATTGACGGGAGTAGTCTAGATACGCAGTATTTT. Translation: CASSIDGSSLDTQYF.